Following are 21 T cell receptor beta chains from one sample sequenced in a study of shared clonotypes between healthy human individuals. Here immunoSEQ multiplex PCR was the method, and the copy in TCRdb shows in-frame clones only, minus some. Of under 2,000,000 clones listed, about 95% are singletons. Positive CCR7 selection of CD45RO-negative cells yielded the naive CD8 cells, and terminally differentiated effector memory CD45RA+ cells were excluded. The sample taken for sequencing was naive CD8+ T cells sorted from blood. All receptors derive from a man in his late teens or twenties in good health.

The chain employs TRBV5-6 and TRBJ2-3, with a possible D match to TRBD1 (6 bases). Germline V CDR1 and CDR2: SGHDT, YYEEEE. The CDR3 loop spans 18 amino acids. The ends were cut back, 6 bases at V and 4 bases at J, with 27 bases in the middle. CDR3 coding DNA: TGTGCCAGCAACGTCGAGCTCCTCAGGGGCTCAGTCCCAGATACGCAGTATTTT. This translates into CASNVELLRGSVPDTQYF.

The chain combines TRBV19 with TRBJ2-7; D remains ambiguous. Deletions cut 6 bases from V and 2 bases from J, with 8 bases between. Germline V CDR1 and CDR2: LNHDA, SQIVND (reference sequence). This CDR3 has 12 residues. The CDR3 is CASRSGAYEQYF. The DNA for the CDR3 is TGTGCCAGTAGGTCTGGGGCCTACGAGCAGTACTTC.

The chain is built from TRBV4-2 and TRBJ2-5; 7 bases agree with TRBD2. Germline V CDR1 and CDR2: LGHNA, YNFKEQ. This CDR3 is 14 amino acids long. The trim removed 0 bases at V and 5 bases at J, leaving 3 bases unmatched. DNA for the CDR3: TGTGCCAGCAGCCAAGATGGGGGAGGGGAGACCCAGTACTTC. It encodes CASSQDGGGETQYF.

The chain is built from TRBV7-9 and TRBJ2-4, with D perhaps TRBD2 (5 bases). The CDR3 covers 13 residues. The V gene lost 2 bases and the J gene lost 7 bases, with 9 bases spanning the gap. CDR1 is SEHNR, CDR2 FQNEAQ, per germline (reference sequence). The CDR3 coding sequence is TGTGCCAGCAGCTTATTCGGGGATAACATTCAGTACTTC. As protein: CASSLFGDNIQYF.

Notes on this clone: A junction boundary mismatches the germline segment, possibly from a read error. The gene calls are TRBV2 and TRBJ1-6; no definite D call. Germline V gene sequence: CDR1 SNHLY, CDR2 FYNNEI. This CDR3 has 14 residues. CDR3 sequence reads: CASSEGPYTSPLHF. CDR3 DNA sequence: TGTGCCAGCAGTGAAGGGCCCTATACTTCACCCCTCCACTTT. Filled out from reference TRBV2 and TRBJ1-6, the complete variable domain reads EPEVTQTPSHQVTQMGQEVILRCVPISNHLYFYWYRQILGQKVEFLVSFYNNEISEKSEIFDDQFSVERPDGSNFTLKIRSTKLEDSAMYFCASSEGPYTSPLHFGNGTRLTVT.

On this clone itself: Other nucleotide sequences from this sample produce the same CDR3. The chain is built from TRBV5-1 and TRBJ2-5; D unresolved. V lost 0 bases and J 5 bases, leaving 5 bases between the germline ends. Germline V gene data show CDR1 as SGHRS and CDR2 as YFSETQ. This CDR3 has 12 residues. The CDR3 spells CASSLDGETQYF. The CDR3 DNA sequence: TGCGCCAGCAGCTTGGACGGGGAGACCCAGTACTTC.

V gene TRBV27 combines with J gene TRBJ2-3; D is perhaps TRBD1 (6 bases). This CDR3 is built from 16 residues. CDR1 MNHEY and CDR2 SMNVEV come from the germline V gene (reference sequence). V lost 2 bases to trimming and J lost 8 bases, with 20 bases between them. CDR3 amino acids: CASSLGPGAASSTQYF. CDR3 DNA sequence: TGTGCCAGCAGTTTAGGCCCAGGGGCCGCTTCTTCTACGCAGTATTTT.

As to this clone: Other nucleotide sequences in the sample specify the same CDR3. V and J are TRBV20-1 and TRBJ2-2; weak D call: TRBD2 (5 bases). Trimming stripped 6 bases from V and 6 bases from J, with 8 bases between. The CDR3 consists of 11 residues. Germline V CDR1 and CDR2: DFQATT, SNEGSKA (reference sequence). CDR3 protein: CSARLSGELFF. The DNA of the CDR3 is TGCAGTGCCAGACTATCCGGGGAGCTGTTTTTT.

This rearrangement joins TRBV7-2 to TRBJ2-7, with 7 bases identical to TRBD2. CDR3 size: 14 residues. Germline V gene sequence: CDR1 SGHTA, CDR2 FQGNSA. V shed 1 base, J shed 3 bases, and the junction held 3 bases outside the gene matches. The CDR3 region has the DNA TGTGCCAGCAGCTTAGGGGGACTATACTACGAGCAGTACTTC. As protein: CASSLGGLYYEQYF.

The chain links TRBV28 to TRBJ2-7, with D maybe TRBD2 (5 bases). This CDR3 has 14 residues. V lost 2 bases and J lost 3, with 11 bases in between. The germline V gene encodes CDR1 MDHEN and CDR2 SYDVKM. CDR3 residues: CASSLGPADYEQYF. DNA of the CDR3: TGTGCCAGCAGTTTAGGTCCAGCGGACTACGAGCAGTACTTC.

The V and J genes are TRBV6-1 and TRBJ2-7; TRBD1 might be the D (6 bases). Germline V lookup: CDR1 MNHNS, CDR2 SASEGT. Trimming cost V 2 bases and J 2 bases, with 10 bases left between them. The CDR3 runs to 14 residues. The DNA of the CDR3 is TGTGCCAGCAGTGAATGGGGGCTCCCCTACGAGCAGTACTTC. This gives the protein CASSEWGLPYEQYF.

The chain uses TRBV27 and TRBJ2-1; maybe TRBD2 (6 bases). The germline CDR1 and CDR2 sequences are MNHEY and SMNVEV (reference sequence). V dropped 2 bases and J dropped 5 bases, with 7 bases sitting between them. This CDR3 spans 13 amino acids. The CDR3: CASSLGEDNEQFF. In nucleotides, the CDR3 is TGTGCCAGCAGTTTAGGGGAGGACAATGAGCAGTTCTTC.

The rearrangement links TRBV5-4 to TRBJ2-6; 9 bases are a match to TRBD2. This CDR3 contains 18 residues. Germline V lookup: CDR1 SGHNT, CDR2 YYREEE (reference sequence). J was trimmed by 0 bases and V by 1 base; bases with no gene match: 5. The CDR3 nucleotides are TGTGCCAGCAGCTTGAACCTACTAGCGGGCTCTGGGGCCAACGTCCTGACTTTC. Translation: CASSLNLLAGSGANVLTF.

The chain links TRBV5-5 to TRBJ1-5; D remains unclear. Germline CDR1 is SGHKS and CDR2 is YYEKEE (reference sequence). The V end lost 0 bases, the J end lost 0 bases, and 10 bases lay between the germline ends. This CDR3 contains 16 residues. The CDR3 bases are TGTGCCAGCAGCTTGGGGGCCTTCTATAGCAATCAGCCCCAGCATTTT. It specifies CASSLGAFYSNQPQHF.

The DNA of the CDR3 is TGTGCCAGCAGTGAAGATGGGGGAGTCCGAATTAACTATGGCTACACCTTC. Amino acids: CASSEDGGVRINYGYTF. This rearrangement joins TRBV6-1 to TRBJ1-2; weak D call: TRBD1 (5 bases). Germline lookup yields CDR1 MNHNS and CDR2 SASEGT. Trimming pared 1 base from V and 1 base from J, leaving 16 bases between. The CDR3 covers 17 residues.

The rearrangement uses TRBV27 and TRBJ1-3; the match to TRBD1 covers 7 bases. The germline gives CDR1 MNHEY, CDR2 SMNVEV (reference sequence). The CDR3 has 16 residues. V shed 7 bases and J 0 bases; nucleotides not matched to a gene: 9. The CDR3 region has the DNA TGTGCCAGCAAGTTATTGGGACAGTCCTCTGGAAACACCATATATTTT. It encodes CASKLLGQSSGNTIYF.

The J gene is TRBJ2-2, the V gene TRBV5-1; 9 nucleotides line up with TRBD2. V was pared by 0 bases and J by 8 bases, with 11 bases of the junction left unmatched. This CDR3 has 17 residues. Germline lookup yields CDR1 SGHRS and CDR2 YFSETQ. This CDR3 reads CASSLEDSGGPLGELFF. Written as DNA, the CDR3 is TGCGCCAGCAGCTTGGAAGATAGCGGGGGCCCCCTAGGGGAGCTGTTTTTT.

This sequence joins TRBV6-5 and TRBJ2-7, with D maybe TRBD1 (6 bases). Germline assignment: CDR1 MNHEY and CDR2 SVGAGI. The CDR3 covers 14 residues. V was pared by 2 bases and J by 2 bases, with 10 bases between. The CDR3 reads CASSYAGTPYEQYF. The CDR3 DNA follows: TGTGCCAGCAGTTACGCCGGGACACCCTACGAGCAGTACTTC.

The chain carries TRBV6-5 and TRBJ2-7, with no clear D. The CDR3 is 14 amino acids. The V end lost 2 bases, the J end lost 2 bases, and 10 bases lay between the germline ends. The germline CDR1 and CDR2 sequences are MNHEY and SVGAGI. The CDR3 is CASSYIGQAYEQYF. Written as DNA, the CDR3 is TGTGCCAGCAGTTACATAGGGCAAGCCTACGAGCAGTACTTC.

The chain combines TRBV7-9 with TRBJ1-5; D may be TRBD1 (5 bases). In germline, CDR1 is SEHNR, CDR2 FQNEAQ (reference sequence). V gave up 5 bases and J gave up 7 bases, with 21 bases separating them. The CDR3 is made up of 16 amino acids. The CDR3 sequence is CASSLASSGVGQPQHF. CDR3 bases: TGTGCCAGCAGCCTGGCTTCGTCGGGGGTCGGGCAGCCCCAGCATTTT.

This clone was seen once. The gene calls are TRBV2 and TRBJ2-1, with a weak D call TRBD1 (6 bases). The V gene lost 9 bases and the J gene lost 0 bases, with 15 bases spanning the gap. The CDR3 totals 15 residues. The germline V gene encodes CDR1 SNHLY and CDR2 FYNNEI. CDR3 protein: CASTRRGSSYNEQFF. The CDR3 nucleotides read TGTGCCAGTACAAGAAGGGGGAGCTCCTACAATGAGCAGTTCTTC.